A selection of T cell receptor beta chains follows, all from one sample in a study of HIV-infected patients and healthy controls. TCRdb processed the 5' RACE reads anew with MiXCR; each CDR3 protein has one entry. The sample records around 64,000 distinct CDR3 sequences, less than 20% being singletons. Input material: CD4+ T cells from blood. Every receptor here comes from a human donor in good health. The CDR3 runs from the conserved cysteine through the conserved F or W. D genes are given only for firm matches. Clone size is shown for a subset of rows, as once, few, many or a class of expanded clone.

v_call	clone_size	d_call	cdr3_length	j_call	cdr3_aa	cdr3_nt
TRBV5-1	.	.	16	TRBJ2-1	CASTITASAGNNEQFF	TGCGCCAGCACCATCACAGCTAGCGCGGGTAACAATGAGCAGTTCTTC
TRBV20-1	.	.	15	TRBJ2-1	CSARDRPDGGRGQFF	TGCAGTGCTAGAGATCGCCCGGATGGGGGTAGGGGGCAGTTCTTC
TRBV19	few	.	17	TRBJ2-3	CASSIGPLSLTPGTQYF	TGTGCCAGTAGTATAGGCCCTCTCTCTCTAACCCCTGGTACGCAGTATTTT
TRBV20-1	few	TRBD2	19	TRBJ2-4	CSASFRGGPMVVSKNIQYF	TGCAGTGCTAGTTTCCGGGGGGGGCCGATGGTTGTATCCAAAAACATTCAGTACTTC
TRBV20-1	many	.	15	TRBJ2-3	CSARDLGRRSDTQYF	TGCAGTGCTAGAGATCTCGGTCGGCGTTCAGATACGCAGTATTTT
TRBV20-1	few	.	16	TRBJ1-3	CSARPAKGLGGNTIYF	TGCAGTGCTAGACCAGCGAAAGGACTCGGAGGAAACACCATATATTTT
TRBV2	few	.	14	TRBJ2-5	CASCRQGNQETQYF	TGTGCCAGCTGCCGCCAGGGAAACCAAGAGACCCAGTACTTC
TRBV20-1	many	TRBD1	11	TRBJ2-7	CSFQGAREQYF	TGCAGCTTCCAGGGGGCAAGGGAGCAGTACTTC
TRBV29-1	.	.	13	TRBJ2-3	CSVRLVYTDTQYF	TGCAGCGTTCGGCTGGTCTACACAGATACGCAGTATTTT
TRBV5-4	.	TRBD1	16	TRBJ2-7	CASSQQDRDLSYEQYF	TGTGCCAGCAGCCAACAGGACAGGGATCTTTCCTACGAGCAGTACTTC
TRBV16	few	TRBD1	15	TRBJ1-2	CASSRGTETNYGYTF	TGTGCCAGCAGCCGCGGGACAGAAACTAACTATGGCTACACCTTC
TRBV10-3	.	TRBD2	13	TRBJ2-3	CAIRTSGMDTQYF	TGTGCCATCAGGACTAGCGGGATGGATACGCAGTATTTT
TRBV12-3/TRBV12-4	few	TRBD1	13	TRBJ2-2	CASSLADREELFF	TGTGCCAGCAGTTTAGCGGACAGGGAAGAGCTGTTTTTT
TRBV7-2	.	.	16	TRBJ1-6	CASRDTGASYNSPLHF	TGTGCCAGCAGGGATACCGGGGCTTCCTATAATTCACCCCTCCACTTT
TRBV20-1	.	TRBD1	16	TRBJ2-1	CSAFSTLIRGHNEQFF	TGCAGTGCTTTCTCGACACTTATAAGGGGGCACAATGAGCAGTTCTTC
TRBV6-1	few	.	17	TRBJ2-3	CASSELVGLRGADTQYF	TGTGCCAGCAGTGAGCTGGTGGGCCTCAGGGGGGCAGATACGCAGTATTTT
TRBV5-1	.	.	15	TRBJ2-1	CASSIEGSQNNEQFF	TGCGCCAGCAGCATCGAGGGTTCCCAAAACAATGAGCAGTTCTTC
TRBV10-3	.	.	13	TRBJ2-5	CAISGTGQETQYF	TGTGCCATCAGCGGGACTGGACAAGAGACCCAGTACTTC
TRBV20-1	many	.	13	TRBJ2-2	CSASEGNTGELFF	TGCAGTGCCTCAGAAGGGAACACCGGGGAGCTGTTTTTT
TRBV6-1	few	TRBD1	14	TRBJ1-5	CASRGNRGKQPQHF	TGTGCCAGCAGGGGTAACAGGGGTAAACAGCCCCAGCATTTT
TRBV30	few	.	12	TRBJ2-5	CAWSVSGETQYF	TGTGCCTGGAGTGTATCCGGGGAGACCCAGTACTTC
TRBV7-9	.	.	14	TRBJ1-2	CASSLGREFYGYTF	TGTGCCAGCAGCTTAGGACGGGAATTCTATGGCTACACCTTC
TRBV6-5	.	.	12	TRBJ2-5	CASSTGFVAQYF	TGTGCCAGCAGTACAGGGTTTGTGGCCCAGTACTTC